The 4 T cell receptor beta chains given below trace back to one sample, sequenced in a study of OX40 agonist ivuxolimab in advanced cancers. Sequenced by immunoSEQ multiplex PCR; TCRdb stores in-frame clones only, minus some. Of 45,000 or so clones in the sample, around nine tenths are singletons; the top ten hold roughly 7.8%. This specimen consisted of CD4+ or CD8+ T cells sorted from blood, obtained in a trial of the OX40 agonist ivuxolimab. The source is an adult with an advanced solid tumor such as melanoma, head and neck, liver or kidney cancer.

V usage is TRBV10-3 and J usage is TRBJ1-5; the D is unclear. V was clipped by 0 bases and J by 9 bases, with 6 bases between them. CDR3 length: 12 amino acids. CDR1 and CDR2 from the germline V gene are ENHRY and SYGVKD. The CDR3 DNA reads TGTGCCATCAGTGAGTCACTCAGGCCCCAGCATTTT. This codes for CAISESLRPQHF.

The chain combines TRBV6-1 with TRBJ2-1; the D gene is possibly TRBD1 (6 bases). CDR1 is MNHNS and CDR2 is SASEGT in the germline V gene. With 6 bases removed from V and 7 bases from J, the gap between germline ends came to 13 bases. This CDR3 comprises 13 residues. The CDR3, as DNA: TGTGCCAGCAGGGTACAGGGTTGGAATGAGCAGTTCTTC. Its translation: CASRVQGWNEQFF.

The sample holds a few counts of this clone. CDR3 protein: CASSRDYNEQFF. CDR3 bases: TGTGCCAGTAGCCGGGACTACAATGAGCAGTTCTTC. The rearrangement links TRBV19 to TRBJ2-1, with a possible D match to TRBD2 (5 bases). The V end lost 6 bases, the J end lost 3 bases, and 6 bases lay between the germline ends. The V gene's germline CDR1 is LNHDA and CDR2 SQIVND (reference sequence). CDR3 length: 12 residues.

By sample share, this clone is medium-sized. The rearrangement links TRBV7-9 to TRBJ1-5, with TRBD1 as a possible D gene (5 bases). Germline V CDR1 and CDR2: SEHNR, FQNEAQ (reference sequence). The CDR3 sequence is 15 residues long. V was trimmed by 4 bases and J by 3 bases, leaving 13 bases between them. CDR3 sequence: CASSSWDGYNQPQHF. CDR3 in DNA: TGTGCCAGCAGCTCCTGGGACGGCTACAATCAGCCCCAGCATTTT.